This TCR beta chain was profiled in a study of early T cells in non-severe SARS-CoV-2 infection. Overall study context: Sequencing used unsorted whole-blood bulk RNA, so chains lack pairing.

Unique molecular identifiers (one per individual cDNA molecule) were attached. TCRdb called the 5' RACE reads again in MiXCR, with one record for every CDR3 protein. Of over 50,000 distinct CDR3 sequences in the sample, 6.5% to 9% were seen once. This clonotype was seen more than once but under ten times. Germline V gene data show CDR1 as DFQATT and CDR2 as SNEGSKA (reference sequence). The V and J ends lost 2 bases and 6 bases, in that order; junction bases with no gene match: 4. The CDR3 extends over 15 amino acids. This TCR derives from an adult who was a healthcare worker with PCR-confirmed SARS-CoV-2 infection or an uninfected control (not recorded which). The sample taken for sequencing was whole blood. This chain uses TRBV20-1 with TRBJ2-5, with TRBD2 matching 15 bases. The DNA for the CDR3 is TGCAGTGCTAGACGGACTAGCGGGGGGGCAAAGACCCAGTACTTC. As protein: CSARRTSGGAKTQYF.